A selection of T cell receptor beta chains follows, all from one sample in a study of control samples from healthy donors and cancer patients. The protocol was immunoSEQ multiplex PCR, while the TCRdb copy is restricted to in-frame clones and leaves out a portion. The sample table includes about 190,000 clones. Sequenced: blood. The receptors stem from a woman between 25 and 40 years old in good health. CDR3s include the opening cysteine and the closing phenylalanine or tryptophan.

CAWSPNAGLAFYEQYF TRBV30
CASSHGPQEKLFF TRBV4-1
CTSSRRNEQFF TRBV1
CASSYSIGASGFEANTEAFF TRBV6-2/TRBV6-3
CASSLRGTSTDTQYF TRBV7-9
CATKISYNSPLHF TRBV15
CATGFLNTEAFF TRBV6-5
CASSPARGYEQYF TRBV6-5
CASSLDIPSGNTIYF TRBV5-5
CASSLEQPQHF TRBV5-1
CAIADEKETQYF TRBV6-5
CASSLGWGPDNEQFF TRBV13
CASSQVSGDGTGELFF TRBV4-1
CASARSSYNSPLHF TRBV13
CASSEYGPRGEKLFF TRBV25-1
CASSPTGRVTEAFF TRBV18
CASTPARGLREKLFF TRBV6-5
CASSRVPPGDWSNQPQHF TRBV6-2/TRBV6-3
CASSLRAAVSPYGYTF TRBV7-8
CASSLPPGGTDTQYF TRBV7-2
CASSPVGLAGETQYF TRBV5-1
CATSESGQGGQPQHF TRBV24-1
CATSDLGFGGANVLTF TRBV24-1
CASSYLGGELFF TRBV6-2/TRBV6-3
CASSMRQGMVQPQHF TRBV28
CASSQDPALLSGANVLTF TRBV4-1
CASSYTGRGEKLFF TRBV7-9
CATREGGSNYGYTF TRBV6-5
CASNGTGYEQYF TRBV28
CASRSGTGFGNTIYF TRBV7-9
CASSRYLETGLGYTF TRBV7-2
CATSEGAGIVQETQYF TRBV24-1
CASSRTGVETEAFF TRBV19